A single sample gave rise to the 8 T cell receptor beta chains below, sequenced in a study of human T cells and chemical hapten exposure. TCRdb re-derived calls from the RACE reads in MiXCR, one entry per CDR3 protein. The table shows roughly 64,000 distinct CDR3 sequences, with around 10% occurring only once. The time point is: pre-sensitization, week 0. Indicated treatment: therapeutic diphenylcyclopropenone sensitization with weekly scalp DPC. The sequencing here drew on whole blood, taken in connection with sensitization to the hapten diphenylcyclopropenone (DPC). Receptor source: a woman in her thirties or forties with alopecia areata. Some clones in this sample may be carry-over from other donors' samples.

The chain is built from TRBV19 and TRBJ1-5, with D possibly being TRBD1 (5 bases). In germline, CDR1 is LNHDA, CDR2 SQIVND (reference sequence). There are 16 residues in the CDR3. The germline V and J ends were trimmed by 7 bases and 6 bases, with 22 bases remaining between them. The CDR3 here is CASTLVRREGFQPQHF. The DNA for the CDR3 is TGTGCCAGTACTCTTGTTCGCCGGGAGGGGTTTCAGCCCCAGCATTTT.

The chain employs TRBV12-3 or TRBV12-4 and TRBJ2-7; 11 positions agree with TRBD2. The CDR3 runs 15 residues. J lost 4 bases, V lost 8 bases, and 10 bases had no gene match. CDR3 sequence reads: CASRGTSGSGYEQYF. The CDR3 DNA reads as TGTGCCAGCCGGGGGACTAGCGGTTCCGGGTACGAGCAGTACTTC.

By its share, this clonotype is medium-sized. V and J are TRBV6-2 or TRBV6-3 and TRBJ2-1; TRBD2 matches at 11 bases. Trimming removed 4 bases from V and 4 bases from J; junction bases left unmatched: 3. This CDR3 has 15 amino acids. CDR1 is MNHEY, CDR2 SVGEGT, per germline. CDR3 bases: TGTGCCAGCAGTTCGGGACTAGCGGATTACAATGAGCAGTTCTTC. Its translation: CASSSGLADYNEQFF.

This chain connects TRBV20-1 to TRBJ2-7, with 9 bases aligning to TRBD1. Trimming cost V 5 bases and J 3 bases; bases outside gene matches: 2. The length of the CDR3 is 12 residues. Germline-derived CDR1 and CDR2 are DFQATT and SNEGSKA (reference sequence). This CDR3 is CSAGGQGYEQYF. CDR3 sequence (DNA): TGCAGTGCTGGGGGACAGGGCTACGAGCAGTACTTC.

At least ten counts were recorded for this clonotype. This chain links TRBV19 with TRBJ1-6, with TRBD1 matching 7 bases. J lost 3 bases, V lost 5 bases, and 4 bases had no gene match. Germline V lookup: CDR1 LNHDA, CDR2 SQIVND (reference sequence). CDR3 length: 15 amino acids. The chain's CDR3 is CASSGDRSYNSPLHF. In DNA form, the CDR3 reads TGTGCCAGTAGTGGGGACAGAAGCTATAATTCACCCCTCCACTTT.

This clonotype was seen more than once but under ten times. The genes are TRBV18 and TRBJ1-1, with 8 bases matching TRBD1. CDR3 size: 15 residues. After removal of 3 bases from V and 2 bases from J, the junction contained 5 bases not matched to a gene. Germline-derived CDR1 and CDR2 are KGHSH and LQKENI. As DNA, the CDR3 is TGTGCCAGCTCACCGGGACAGGAAGTAAACACTGAAGCTTTCTTT. Translating it yields CASSPGQEVNTEAFF.

This clonotype occurred many times. The rearrangement links TRBV11-2 to TRBJ2-3; 10 positions match TRBD2. The CDR3 extends over 17 amino acids. Germline V gene data show CDR1 as SGHAT and CDR2 as FQNNGV. Unmatched junction bases numbered 7, after V lost 3 bases and J lost 1 base. The CDR3 nucleotides are TGTGCCAGCAGCTTGGGTAGCGGGGGGCTGGGCACAGATACGCAGTATTTT. It translates to CASSLGSGGLGTDTQYF.

The rearrangement joins TRBV3-1 to TRBJ2-7; D remains unclear. CDR1 is LGHDT, CDR2 YNNKEL, per germline (reference sequence). This CDR3 comprises 13 residues. Trimming took off 1 base at V and 10 bases at J, with 14 bases between the two ends. CDR3 sequence (DNA): TGTGCCAGCAGCCAAGCCGCGACACCGGGTCAGTACTTC. It yields the protein CASSQAATPGQYF.